This T cell receptor beta chain was profiled in a study of blood T cell repertoires in COVID-19. In the study overall: The analysed material was cDNA or gDNA that came from T cells, B-cell-depleted T cells, or PBMCs.

Participant ages covered about 18 to 89 years across about two dozen US areas. Categorization into cohorts depended on clinical history that participants reported. Trimming stripped 3 bases from V and 7 bases from J, with 12 bases between. The CDR3 length is 14 residues. The germline V gene encodes CDR1 LNHDA and CDR2 SQIVND (reference sequence). The data were produced by immunoSEQ multiplex PCR, yet TCRdb's version contains in-frame clones alone and is incomplete. The data hold fewer than 250,000 clones, with about four fifths observed a single time. The receptor comes from a woman between 25 and 40 years old who had recovered from COVID-19. Specimen: PBMCs or T cells enriched from blood (not recorded which). The V gene is TRBV19, the J gene TRBJ1-4, with a possible D match to TRBD1 (6 bases). The CDR3 protein is CASSMGQGSEKLFF. The DNA for the CDR3 is TGTGCCAGTAGTATGGGGCAGGGGAGTGAAAAACTGTTTTTT.